This T cell receptor (beta chain) was captured in a study of T cell repertoires in cytomegalovirus infection. Using its own MiXCR run on the reads, TCRdb lists one record per CDR3 protein. The table includes more than 400,000 distinct CDR3 sequences, more than 20% detected once. Germline V gives CDR1 SEHNR, CDR2 FQNEAQ (reference sequence). CDR3 length: 12 amino acids. V gave up 5 bases and J gave up 12 bases, with 14 bases separating them. This clonotype was counted only a few times. Its antigen is currently unknown. General study points: Ex vivo responses were dominated by HLA-C-restricted CMV-specific TCR beta clonotypes.

Sequencing input: PBMCs. This TCR derives from a human donor in good health (CMV status not recorded). Some clones in this sample may be carry-over from other donors' samples. The chain uses TRBV7-9 and TRBJ2-1; D unclear. CDR3 sequence reads: CASSVSMIGQFF. The CDR3 nucleotides are TGTGCCAGCAGCGTCTCGATGATTGGGCAGTTCTTC.